These 31 T cell receptor beta chains were sequenced from one sample in a study of T cell responses to AZD1222 COVID-19 vaccine. Profiling relied on immunoSEQ multiplex PCR, and the TCRdb table lists in-frame clones only, not all of them. The data show under 150,000 clones, with over 85% seen just once and under 3.5% held by the top ten. The starting material was peripheral blood, obtained on day 0 of AZD1222 vaccination. The receptors shown here come from an adult in good health.

The chain recombines TRBV10-3 with TRBJ1-1; tentative D call: TRBD1 (5 bases). The length of the CDR3 is 13 residues. The V gene's germline CDR1 is ENHRY and CDR2 SYGVKD. V lost 7 bases and J 3 bases, leaving 12 bases between the germline ends. The chain's CDR3 is CAITSGQDTEAFF. The DNA for the CDR3 is TGTGCCATCACGTCGGGGCAGGACACTGAAGCTTTCTTT.

This chain connects TRBV6-5 to TRBJ1-2; 8 nucleotides line up with TRBD1. CDR1 and CDR2 from the germline V gene are MNHEY and SVGAGI. The V segment lost 10 bases and the J segment 0 bases; nucleotides outside the gene matches: 7. The CDR3 extends over 14 amino acids. The CDR3 region has the DNA TGTGCCACAACGGACAGGGCAGCTAACTATGGCTACACCTTC. Translated: CATTDRAANYGYTF.

This chain uses TRBV28 with TRBJ1-1; D not certain. With 3 bases removed from V and 3 bases from J, the gap between germline ends came to 20 bases. From germline, CDR1 is MDHEN and CDR2 SYDVKM. The length of the CDR3 is 17 residues. CDR3 DNA sequence: TGTGCCAGCAGTTTCTATCCCATTTCGACGGATTACACTGAAGCTTTCTTT. This translates into CASSFYPISTDYTEAFF.

This clone has a single count. The gene calls are TRBV19 and TRBJ2-7; 8 nucleotides match TRBD2. The CDR3 has 14 amino acids. Looked up from germline, CDR1 is LNHDA and CDR2 is SQIVND (reference sequence). V was pared by 5 bases and J by 5 bases, with 8 bases of the junction left unmatched. The CDR3 region has the DNA TGTGCCAGTAGTCCGAGCGGGAGCGACGACGAGCAGTACTTC. Its translation: CASSPSGSDDEQYF.

The chain links TRBV24-1 to TRBJ1-3; no reliable D call. V lost 2 bases and J 0 bases, leaving 7 bases between the germline ends. Germline V CDR1 and CDR2: KGHDR, SFDVKD. The CDR3 covers 15 residues. In DNA, the CDR3 is TGTGCCACCAGTGATTCCCGAGGCTCTGGAAACACCATATATTTT. Translating it yields CATSDSRGSGNTIYF.

The chain links TRBV29-1 to TRBJ2-3; the D gene is possibly TRBD2 (6 bases). Germline CDR1 is SQVTM and CDR2 is ANQGSEA. The CDR3 length is 10 residues. V lost 6 bases to trimming and J lost 6 bases, with 7 bases between them. The CDR3 reads CSVAGDTQYF. The CDR3 coding sequence is TGCAGCGTGGCGGGGGATACGCAGTATTTT.

The rearrangement joins TRBV13 to TRBJ2-3, with D unresolved. CDR3 length: 11 amino acids. Germline CDR1 and CDR2: PRHDT and FYEKMQ (reference sequence). The V gene lost 6 bases and the J gene lost 2 bases, with 3 bases spanning the gap. This CDR3 is CASSFTDTQYF. CDR3 nucleotide sequence: TGTGCCAGCAGTTTCACAGATACGCAGTATTTT.

This clone appeared a single time. V is TRBV6-5 and J is TRBJ2-2; TRBD2 agrees at 8 bases. V shed 6 bases, J shed 6 bases, and the junction held 9 bases outside the gene matches. The CDR3 is made up of 15 amino acids. The germline V gene has CDR1 MNHEY and CDR2 SVGAGI. In DNA, the CDR3 is TGTGCCAGCAGAATAGCGGGGATAAACCCCGGGGAGCTGTTTTTT. It translates to CASRIAGINPGELFF.

The V and J genes are TRBV29-1 and TRBJ1-5; possibly TRBD1 for D (5 bases). V was pared by 4 bases and J by 3 bases, with 16 bases between. There are 15 residues in the CDR3. The germline V gene has CDR1 SQVTM and CDR2 ANQGSEA. DNA for the CDR3: TGCAGCGTTGCTACGGGGGGAGGATACAATCAGCCCCAGCATTTT. Protein product: CSVATGGGYNQPQHF. Full variable domain (remainder filled in from reference TRBV29-1 and TRBJ1-5): SAVISQKPSRDICQRGTSLTIQCQVDSQVTMMFWYRQQPGQSLTLIATANQGSEATYESGFVIDKFPISRPNLTFSTLTVSNMSPEDSSIYLCSVATGGGYNQPQHFGDGTRLSIL.

The chain couples TRBV28 to TRBJ1-6; D gene uncertain. The CDR3 length is 12 residues. Per germline, CDR1 MDHEN and CDR2 SYDVKM. The V gene lost 9 bases and the J gene lost 7 bases, with 10 bases spanning the gap. CDR3 in amino acids: CASRGLNSPLHF. The CDR3 region has the DNA TGTGCCAGTCGAGGGCTCAATTCACCCCTCCACTTT.

The rearrangement uses TRBV19 and TRBJ1-2; no definite D call. CDR3 length equals 10 residues. The V and J ends lost 5 bases and 8 bases respectively, with 6 bases between them. Germline-derived CDR1 and CDR2 are LNHDA and SQIVND (reference sequence). The CDR3 DNA follows: TGTGCCAGTAGTCCGATGGGCTACACCTTC. Amino acid sequence: CASSPMGYTF.

This chain joins TRBV6-1 and TRBJ1-1; D is unclear. CDR1 and CDR2 from the germline V gene are MNHNS and SASEGT. CDR3 length: 12 amino acids. V was shortened by 3 bases and J by 8 bases, with 10 bases between the two germline ends. The CDR3 protein is CASSEASKEAFF. The CDR3 DNA reads TGTGCCAGCAGTGAGGCCAGCAAAGAAGCTTTCTTT.

This chain uses TRBV6-1 with TRBJ1-4; D gene ambiguous. Trimming took off 9 bases at V and 8 bases at J, with 7 bases between the two ends. The CDR3 is made up of 10 amino acids. Looked up from germline, CDR1 is MNHNS and CDR2 is SASEGT. CDR3: CASRQEKLFF. DNA for the CDR3: TGTGCCAGTCGGCAGGAAAAACTGTTTTTT.

The V and J genes are TRBV30 and TRBJ2-3; TRBD2 aligns across 9 bases. The CDR3 totals 16 residues. Germline V gene lookup returns CDR1 GTSNPN and CDR2 SVGIG (reference sequence). Trimming cost V 3 bases and J 5 bases; bases outside gene matches: 12. CDR3 DNA sequence: TGTGCCTGGAGCATAGTGGCGGGAGGGCCGGTAGATACGCAGTATTTT. Protein product: CAWSIVAGGPVDTQYF.

The chain is built from TRBV10-3 and TRBJ1-2; 9 bases are a match to TRBD1. Trimming removed 3 bases from V and 5 bases from J; junction bases left unmatched: 7. Germline CDR1 ENHRY, CDR2 SYGVKD. This CDR3 is built from 15 residues. CDR3 nucleotides: TGTGCCATCAGTGACTCCGGGACAGGGATTTATGGCTACACCTTC. This gives the protein CAISDSGTGIYGYTF.

CDR3 DNA sequence: TGCAGCGTGGGGGGATACATGAACACTGAAGCTTTCTTT. Translating gives CSVGGYMNTEAFF. The chain recombines TRBV29-1 with TRBJ1-1, with D maybe TRBD1 (5 bases). The V gene's germline CDR1 is SQVTM and CDR2 ANQGSEA. The CDR3 is 13 residues long. The V end was cut by 6 bases, the J end by 0 bases, with 11 bases between.

V gene TRBV25-1 combines with J gene TRBJ2-7; 9 nucleotides align to TRBD1. The CDR3 has 15 amino acids. In germline, CDR1 is MGHDK, CDR2 SYGVNS. J gave up 5 bases and V 4 bases, and 9 bases lay outside the gene matches. The chain's CDR3 is CASSGIRDRANEQYF. The CDR3 nucleotides read TGTGCCAGCAGTGGTATCCGGGACAGGGCCAACGAGCAGTACTTC.

The rearrangement uses TRBV27 and TRBJ1-5, with D unresolved. CDR1 and CDR2 (germline): MNHEY, SMNVEV (reference sequence). Between the trimmed V and J ends, which lost 0 bases and 6 bases, there was a span of 15 bases. The CDR3 spans 16 residues. CDR3 DNA sequence: TGTGCCAGCAGTTTATCGTTCCCCCAAACGGGTCAGCCCCAGCATTTT. It translates to CASSLSFPQTGQPQHF.

This clone has more than one count but fewer than ten. The chain links TRBV19 to TRBJ1-5; D remains unclear. V lost 2 bases and J 6 bases, leaving 8 bases between the germline ends. This CDR3 region has 13 residues. Germline V gives CDR1 LNHDA, CDR2 SQIVND (reference sequence). This CDR3 is CASSILGGQPQHF. DNA for the CDR3: TGTGCCAGTAGTATACTAGGAGGTCAGCCCCAGCATTTT.

J is TRBJ1-2 and V is TRBV4-1; 7 nucleotides agree with TRBD1. From germline, CDR1 is MGHRA and CDR2 YSYEKL. The CDR3 loop spans 13 amino acids. J gave up 8 bases and V 4 bases, and 7 bases lay outside the gene matches. CDR3 nucleotide sequence: TGCGCCAGCAGCCGCGACAGGGAGGGAGGCTACACCTTC. Encoded protein: CASSRDREGGYTF.

The chain has TRBV28 and TRBJ2-7; D ambiguous. V lost 3 bases, J lost 0 bases, and 15 bases lay in between. Germline V gene lookup returns CDR1 MDHEN and CDR2 SYDVKM. The CDR3 is 16 amino acids. In DNA form, the CDR3 reads TGTGCCAGCAGTTTCGGAGTCCAGCTGAGCTCCTACGAGCAGTACTTC. This gives the protein CASSFGVQLSSYEQYF.

J is TRBJ1-2 and V is TRBV5-5, with no clear D. The CDR3 extends over 12 amino acids. V was cut by 7 bases and J by 6 bases, with 13 bases left in between. Germline V gene lookup returns CDR1 SGHKS and CDR2 YYEKEE (reference sequence). In nucleotides, the CDR3 is TGTGCCAGCGTCTACGAAGGCCATGGCTACACCTTC. This translates into CASVYEGHGYTF.

The rearrangement links TRBV11-3 to TRBJ2-1; D remains unclear. V shed 1 base and J shed 6 bases, with 10 bases lying between them. CDR3 length equals 14 residues. Germline values: CDR1 SGHNT, CDR2 YENEEA. CDR3 coding DNA: TGTGCCAGCAGCTTAGGAGCCTATACCAATGAGCAGTTCTTC. It encodes CASSLGAYTNEQFF. Based on the CDR3 plus reference TRBV11-3 and TRBJ2-1, the full variable domain is EAGVVQSPRYKIIEKKQPVAFWCNPISGHNTLYWYLQNLGQGPELLIRYENEEAVDDSQLPKDRFSAERLKGVDSTLKIQPAELGDSAVYLCASSLGAYTNEQFFGPGTRLTVL.

This sequence joins TRBV25-1 and TRBJ1-1, with 9 bases fitting TRBD1. There are 17 residues in the CDR3. CDR1 MGHDK and CDR2 SYGVNS come from the germline V gene. V lost 3 bases, J lost 3 bases, and 11 bases stayed unmatched. DNA of the CDR3: TGTGCCAGCAGTGATGGGACAGGGCCCACTCGGGACACTGAAGCTTTCTTT. This encodes CASSDGTGPTRDTEAFF.

The chain has TRBV5-1 and TRBJ1-5, with 7 bases fitting TRBD1. V shed 4 bases and J 2 bases; nucleotides not matched to a gene: 3. This CDR3 spans 14 amino acids. Germline V lookup: CDR1 SGHRS, CDR2 YFSETQ. The CDR3 coding sequence is TGCGCCAGCAGCGCCAGGGGGGGCAATCAGCCCCAGCATTTT. It encodes CASSARGGNQPQHF.

V is TRBV9 and J is TRBJ1-3; TRBD1 might be the D (5 bases). V lost 0 bases, J lost 14 bases, and 18 bases lay in between. Looked up from germline, CDR1 is SGDLS and CDR2 is YYNGEE. This CDR3 has 14 amino acids. CDR3 loop: CASSVGQGQVDLYF. CDR3 DNA: TGTGCCAGCAGCGTAGGGCAGGGCCAAGTTGACTTATATTTT.

The genes are TRBV20-1 and TRBJ2-3; weak D call: TRBD1 (6 bases). Deletions cut 3 bases from V and 4 bases from J, with 14 bases between. This CDR3 is 14 amino acids long. In germline, CDR1 is DFQATT, CDR2 SNEGSKA (reference sequence). For the CDR3, the DNA is TGCAGTGCTAGTAGCCAGGGGTGGTCAGATACGCAGTATTTT. Translation gives CSASSQGWSDTQYF.

This clone was detected once. The genes are TRBV10-3 and TRBJ2-2; 11 nucleotides agree with TRBD2. CDR3 size: 15 residues. Unmatched junction bases numbered 7, after V lost 10 bases and J lost 3 bases. Germline assignment: CDR1 ENHRY and CDR2 SYGVKD. The chain's CDR3 is CATLAGGGDTGELFF. Here the CDR3 DNA reads TGTGCCACGTTAGCGGGAGGGGGGGACACCGGGGAGCTGTTTTTT.

This rearrangement joins TRBV7-9 to TRBJ1-2; no reliable D call. The CDR3 extends over 12 amino acids. CDR1 is SEHNR and CDR2 is FQNEAQ in the germline V gene (reference sequence). Trimming removed 5 bases at V and 8 bases at J, with 12 bases between. As DNA, the CDR3 is TGTGCCAGCAGCCTGGACTTGGGGGGCTACACCTTC. Residues: CASSLDLGGYTF.

The V and J genes are TRBV2 and TRBJ2-3, with TRBD2 identical over 10 bases. CDR3 length equals 15 residues. The junction had 3 bases not matched to a gene; V was cut back by 6 bases and J by 0 bases. CDR1 SNHLY and CDR2 FYNNEI come from the germline V gene. CDR3: CASRVAGGSTDTQYF. DNA for the CDR3: TGTGCCAGCAGAGTAGCGGGAGGTAGCACAGATACGCAGTATTTT.

The chain carries TRBV9 and TRBJ2-3, with 7 bases lining up with TRBD2. The V gene's germline CDR1 is SGDLS and CDR2 YYNGEE. There are 15 residues in the CDR3. J was trimmed by 2 bases and V by 0 bases; bases with no gene match: 3. The chain's CDR3 is CASSVGGGLTDTQYF. The CDR3, as DNA: TGTGCCAGCAGCGTAGGCGGGGGACTCACAGATACGCAGTATTTT.